This section outlines one T cell receptor (beta chain) sequence together with its context. Its target is unknown. This sample was included in a study of shared clonotypes between healthy human individuals. About the research overall: The plates for each donor numbered three CD4 naive, three CD4 memory, two CD8 naive and one CD8 memory.

Study results and limitations: Shared clonotypes: 4.5% to 6.5% naive CD4, about 4% naive CD8, about 2.2% memory CD4, 0.4% memory CD8.

This CDR3 comprises 15 residues. V was pared by 6 bases and J by 1 base, with 13 bases between. CDR1 is MNHEY and CDR2 is SMNVEV in the germline V gene (reference sequence). Each subset's genomic DNA was split evenly across several immunoSEQ plates. Libraries were prepared by immunoSEQ multiplex PCR; TCRdb keeps only in-frame clonotypes and omits some of them. Of a few million clones in the sample, 80% to 95% were seen once. The chain links TRBV27 to TRBJ2-4, with D perhaps TRBD1 (6 bases). The material sequenced was naive CD4+ T cells from PBMCs. Sample subset: CD45RA+ positively selected. The clonotype comes from a man between 18 and 29 years old in good health. Some clones in this sample may be carry-over from other donors' samples. Written as DNA, the CDR3 is TGTGCCAGCAGGGGCAGGGGCCCGGCCAAAAACATTCAGTACTTC. Translating gives CASRGRGPAKNIQYF.